Sequencing of this T cell receptor beta chain was carried out in a study of blood T cell repertoires in COVID-19. This CDR3 has 14 residues. Germline CDR1 SGHRS, CDR2 YFSETQ. Trimming cost V 2 bases and J 1 base, with 7 bases left between them. Generated by immunoSEQ multiplex PCR, the TCRdb table keeps only in-frame clones and is missing some. The table records some 50,000 clones, 80% to 85% of them present only once. The J gene is TRBJ1-3, the V gene TRBV5-1, with TRBD1 as a possible D gene (5 bases). The sample consisted of peripheral blood. The source of this sequence is a man aged 50 or older with acute or convalescent COVID-19. This CDR3 is CASSLGTSGNTIYF. The DNA of the CDR3 is TGCGCCAGCAGCTTAGGGACTTCTGGAAACACCATATATTTT.